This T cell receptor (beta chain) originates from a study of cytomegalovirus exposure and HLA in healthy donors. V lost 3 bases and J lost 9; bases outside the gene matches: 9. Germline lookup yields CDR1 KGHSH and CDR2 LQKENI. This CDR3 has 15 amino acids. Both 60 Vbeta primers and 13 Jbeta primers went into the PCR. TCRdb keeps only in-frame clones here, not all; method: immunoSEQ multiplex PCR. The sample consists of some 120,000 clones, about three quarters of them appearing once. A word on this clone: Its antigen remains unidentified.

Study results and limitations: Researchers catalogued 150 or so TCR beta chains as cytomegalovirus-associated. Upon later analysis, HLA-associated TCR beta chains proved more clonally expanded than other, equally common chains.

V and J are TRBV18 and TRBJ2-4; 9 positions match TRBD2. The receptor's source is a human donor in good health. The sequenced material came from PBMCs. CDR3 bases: TGTGCCAGCTCACCCCCTGGACTAGCGAAGGGCATTCAGTACTTC. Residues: CASSPPGLAKGIQYF.